A selection of T cell receptor beta chains follows, all from one sample in a study of T cell changes during pregnancy in multiple sclerosis. The repertoire was sequenced with immunoSEQ multiplex PCR; TCRdb's copy has only in-frame clones and lacks some. The sample carries some 77,000 clones, around 91% recorded once. This sample comprised peripheral blood, obtained before pregnancy. These receptors originate from a female donor with multiple sclerosis, enrolled in a pregnancy study. Each CDR3 is given with its conserved first and last residue. Fields, in order: clone size, J gene, V gene, D gene, CDR3 protein, CDR3 DNA. The D gene is left open where the match is weak. Size values are once, few and many counts, or a class for expanded clones, and some rows have none.

NA TRBJ2-7 TRBV7-8 TRBD2 CASSLTSGDHEQYF TGTGCCAGCAGCTTGACTAGCGGGGACCACGAGCAGTACTTC
NA TRBJ2-1 TRBV6-4 TRBD2 CASSEGIAGANEQFF TGTGCCAGCAGTGAAGGGATAGCGGGAGCCAATGAGCAGTTCTTC
NA TRBJ2-3 TRBV4-1 NA CASSRTETRTDTQYF TGCGCCAGCAGCCGAACAGAGACGCGCACAGATACGCAGTATTTT
once TRBJ2-1 TRBV5-5 TRBD2 CASSPGGRPGSNEQFF TGTGCCAGCAGCCCCGGCGGGAGACCGGGGTCCAATGAGCAGTTCTTC
NA TRBJ2-3 TRBV5-1 NA CASSLLTDSADTQYF TGCGCCAGCAGCCTCCTGACAGATTCCGCAGATACGCAGTATTTT
NA TRBJ1-2 TRBV7-9 TRBD1 CASSGDRAYYGYTF TGTGCCAGCAGCGGGGACAGGGCTTACTATGGCTACACCTTC
few TRBJ1-1 TRBV2 NA CASNRAGNTEAFF TGTGCCAGCAATCGTGCGGGGAACACTGAAGCTTTCTTT
once TRBJ1-5 TRBV2 NA CASSVGYRDNQPQHF TGTGCCAGCAGTGTTGGGTACAGGGACAATCAGCCCCAGCATTTT
NA TRBJ1-3 TRBV30 NA CAWSVGTSGNTIYF TGTGCCTGGAGTGTAGGGACATCTGGAAACACCATATATTTT
few TRBJ2-3 TRBV5-6 NA CASSYAGTPDTDTQYF TGTGCCAGCAGCTACGCCGGGACTCCAGACACAGATACGCAGTATTTT
NA TRBJ2-3 TRBV19 NA CASREQMTDTQYF TGTGCCAGTAGAGAACAGATGACAGATACGCAGTATTTT
NA TRBJ1-6 TRBV6-1 TRBD1 CASRHRQGAISPLHF TGTGCCAGCAGACATAGACAGGGGGCTATTTCACCCCTCCACTTT
NA TRBJ2-1 TRBV7-9 TRBD2 CASSPAGLAGYNEQFF TGTGCCAGCAGCCCAGCTGGACTAGCGGGGTATAATGAGCAGTTCTTC
NA TRBJ2-5 TRBV4-1 NA CASSQVQGTETQYF TGCGCCAGCAGCCAAGTGCAGGGCACTGAGACCCAGTACTTC
NA TRBJ1-5 TRBV30 TRBD1 CAWGDSPSGPQHF TGTGCCTGGGGGGACAGCCCCTCCGGTCCCCAGCATTTT
NA TRBJ1-5 TRBV6-5 TRBD1 CASSSQGEQPQHF TGTGCCAGCAGTTCGCAGGGGGAGCAGCCCCAGCATTTT
NA TRBJ2-1 TRBV9 TRBD1 CASSSQGVPDEQFF TGTGCCAGCAGCTCACAGGGGGTTCCCGATGAGCAGTTCTTC
NA TRBJ1-5 TRBV27 TRBD1 CASSGTAAGPQHF TGTGCCAGCAGCGGGACAGCCGCCGGGCCCCAGCATTTT
NA TRBJ1-1 TRBV10-3 TRBD1 CAISTHRGGLMNTEAFF TGTGCCATCAGTACACACAGGGGCGGGTTAATGAACACTGAAGCTTTCTTT
NA TRBJ1-1 TRBV6-6 NA CATETTKGTTEAFF TGTGCCACCGAAACCACGAAAGGGACAACAGAAGCTTTCTTT
NA TRBJ1-2 TRBV5-4 NA CASSFPGTPTDGYTF TGTGCCAGCAGCTTTCCCGGGACACCGACTGACGGCTACACCTTC
NA TRBJ2-1 TRBV6-5 TRBD2 CASSYSPGLGYNEQFF TGTGCCAGCAGTTACTCACCGGGACTAGGCTACAATGAGCAGTTCTTC
NA TRBJ2-1 TRBV29-1 NA CSVLGGRGTNEQFF TGCAGCGTCCTTGGGGGTAGGGGGACCAATGAGCAGTTCTTC
NA TRBJ1-2 TRBV19 NA CASSTRGVEWSGYTF TGTGCCAGTAGTACAAGGGGCGTTGAGTGGTCTGGCTACACCTTC
NA TRBJ1-2 TRBV21-1 NA CASSHTQGHYTF TGTGCCAGCAGCCACACGCAGGGCCACTACACCTTC
NA TRBJ1-1 TRBV2 NA CASCLTRSNTEAFF TGTGCCAGCTGCTTAACCCGGTCTAACACTGAAGCTTTCTTT
NA TRBJ1-1 TRBV6-5 TRBD1 CASSSKQGWFFAEAFF TGTGCCAGCAGTTCAAAACAGGGGTGGTTCTTCGCCGAAGCTTTCTTT
NA TRBJ2-1 TRBV5-1 TRBD1 CASSISGGATRNEQFF TGCGCCAGCAGCATTTCAGGGGGCGCGACGAGGAATGAGCAGTTCTTC
NA TRBJ2-1 TRBV27 TRBD1 CASSSDRGLYNEQFF TGTGCCAGCAGTTCGGACAGGGGACTCTACAATGAGCAGTTCTTC
NA TRBJ1-5 TRBV4-3 NA CASSRRQGQPQHF TGCGCCAGCAGCCGCCGCCAGGGTCAGCCCCAGCATTTT
once TRBJ2-3 TRBV7-3 TRBD2 CASRGTSGGARDTQYF TGTGCCAGCAGGGGGACTAGCGGGGGGGCCCGAGATACGCAGTATTTT
NA TRBJ1-2 TRBV6-5 TRBD1 CASSYWRDSNYGYTF TGTGCCAGCAGTTACTGGCGGGACAGTAATTATGGCTACACCTTC
NA TRBJ2-1 TRBV7-7 NA CASGGRGPSSYNEQFF TGTGCTAGCGGAGGACGGGGTCCTAGCTCCTACAATGAGCAGTTCTTC
NA TRBJ2-3 TRBV28 TRBD2 CASRRESTDTQYF TGTGCCAGCAGGCGGGAGTCCACAGATACGCAGTATTTT
few TRBJ1-6 TRBV5-1 NA CASSFEGAYNSPLHF TGCGCCAGCAGCTTCGAGGGGGCCTATAATTCACCCCTCCACTTT
NA TRBJ1-5 TRBV6-4 NA CASSDGGVSNQPQHF TGTGCCAGCAGTGATGGGGGCGTGAGCAATCAGCCCCAGCATTTT
NA TRBJ1-2 TRBV2 TRBD1 CANLKDRGQAYGYTF TGTGCCAACTTAAAAGACAGGGGGCAGGCCTATGGCTACACCTTC
once TRBJ2-7 TRBV10-1 TRBD1 CASSGTIGQGAVYEQYF TGCGCCAGCAGTGGGACTATCGGACAGGGGGCGGTGTACGAGCAGTACTTC
NA TRBJ2-1 TRBV2 NA CASPPGVSYNEQFF TGTGCCAGCCCGCCGGGGGTTTCCTACAATGAGCAGTTCTTC
once TRBJ2-1 TRBV5-1 NA CASSPRVGSAGNNEQFF TGCGCCAGCAGCCCCAGGGTGGGGTCGGCGGGAAACAATGAGCAGTTCTTC
NA TRBJ1-1 TRBV13 NA CASSPGWETEAFF TGTGCCAGCAGCCCTGGATGGGAGACTGAAGCTTTCTTT
NA TRBJ1-1 TRBV4-1 NA CASSHRRNTEAFF TGCGCCAGCAGCCATCGGAGGAACACTGAAGCTTTCTTT
NA TRBJ2-5 TRBV5-4 NA CASSLVAVQETQYF TGTGCCAGCAGCTTGGTAGCGGTTCAAGAGACCCAGTACTTC
NA TRBJ2-1 TRBV27 TRBD2 CASSFGVAGGLNEQFF TGTGCCAGCAGTTTCGGTGTTGCGGGGGGGCTCAATGAGCAGTTCTTC
NA TRBJ1-2 TRBV20-1 NA CSARQGIGYTF TGCAGTGCTAGACAGGGGATCGGCTACACCTTC
NA TRBJ2-7 TRBV6-1 TRBD1 CASSVGQDYEQYF TGTGCCAGCAGTGTCGGACAGGATTACGAGCAGTACTTC
NA TRBJ2-6 TRBV7-2 NA CASSFRQSGANVLTF TGTGCCAGCAGCTTCAGGCAGTCTGGGGCCAACGTCCTGACTTTC
NA TRBJ1-1 TRBV5-1 TRBD1 CASSVRGRNTEAFF TGCGCCAGCAGCGTCAGGGGGCGGAACACTGAAGCTTTCTTT
NA TRBJ1-4 TRBV10-3 NA CAILRGGTNEKLFF TGTGCCATCCTCCGGGGAGGCACTAATGAAAAACTGTTTTTT
NA TRBJ2-7 TRBV28 NA CASKKAGGSYEQYF TGTGCCAGCAAGAAGGCAGGGGGGTCCTACGAGCAGTACTTC
NA TRBJ2-7 TRBV6-1 NA CASSDLTSAGEQYF TGTGCCAGCAGTGATTTGACCTCCGCGGGCGAGCAGTACTTC